The 30 T cell receptor beta chains below were found in one sample sequenced in a study of blood T cells in healthy people across ages. A J-beta primer mix and a sample-barcoded 5' primer were used in a second PCR of roughly 6 to 11 cycles. TCRdb processed the 5' RACE reads anew with MiXCR; each CDR3 protein has one entry. The sample carries 1,800,000 or so distinct CDR3 sequences, about 39% recorded once. Input material: blood. These receptors originate from a human donor in good health.

This clonotype was recorded a few times. The chain uses TRBV7-8 and TRBJ2-3, with D perhaps matching TRBD2 (5 bases). Germline CDR1 reads SGHVS; CDR2 reads FQNEAQ. With 5 bases removed from V and 4 bases from J, the gap between germline ends came to 19 bases. There are 16 residues in the CDR3. This CDR3 is CASSARRGPRADTQYF. CDR3 DNA: TGTGCCAGCAGCGCACGACGTGGGCCGAGGGCAGATACGCAGTATTTT.

The CDR3 loop reads CSAQGLQETQYF. CDR3 in DNA: TGCAGTGCCCAGGGGTTGCAAGAGACCCAGTACTTC. The V call is TRBV20-1, the J call TRBJ2-5; possible D gene TRBD1, 6 bases. Germline CDR1 reads DFQATT; CDR2 reads SNEGSKA (reference sequence). The CDR3 length is 12 residues. V lost 6 bases and J 2 bases, leaving 10 bases between the germline ends.

This clonotype was seen a few times. This chain connects TRBV7-9 to TRBJ1-4, with D possibly TRBD1 on 5 matching bases. CDR1 is SEHNR and CDR2 is FQNEAQ in the germline V gene (reference sequence). V was cut by 5 bases and J by 8 bases, with 15 bases left in between. There are 14 residues in the CDR3. For the CDR3, the DNA is TGTGCCAGCAGCGCGGGGCAGGCCAGGGAAAAACTGTTTTTT. Its translation: CASSAGQAREKLFF.

The chain joins TRBV11-2 to TRBJ2-5; the D gene is possibly TRBD1 (6 bases). The CDR3 consists of 14 residues. V shed 5 bases and J shed 11 bases, with 21 bases lying between them. From germline, CDR1 is SGHAT and CDR2 FQNNGV. CDR3 residues: CASSQGQHLGEQYF. The CDR3 nucleotides read TGTGCCAGCAGCCAAGGACAGCACCTCGGGGAGCAGTACTTC.

The CDR3 nucleotides read TGCAGCGTTGAAGTAAGGGACAACTCATCTGGGGCCAACGTCCTGACTTTC. This translates into CSVEVRDNSSGANVLTF. This chain joins TRBV29-1 and TRBJ2-6; D might be TRBD1 (6 bases). Per the germline V gene, CDR1 is SQVTM and CDR2 is ANQGSEA. V lost 1 base and J 1 base, leaving 14 bases between the germline ends. This CDR3 is 17 amino acids long.

This clonotype has ten or more counts. The chain combines TRBV15 with TRBJ2-7; 9 bases map to TRBD2. The CDR3 totals 15 residues. From germline, CDR1 is LNHNV and CDR2 YYDKDF (reference sequence). V shed 1 base, J shed 6 bases, and the junction held 7 bases outside the gene matches. The CDR3 protein is CATSRGSGGSPEQYF. The CDR3 DNA reads TGTGCCACCAGCAGAGGCAGCGGGGGGTCTCCCGAGCAGTACTTC.

Notes on this clonotype: An end of the junction differs from the germline gene, which may be a read error. The chain recombines TRBV7-2 with TRBJ2-5; no reliable D call. The germline gives CDR1 SGHTA, CDR2 FQGNSA. This CDR3 is built from 12 residues. The DNA of the CDR3 is TGTGTCAGCAGCTTAAATCGCGAGACCCAGTACTTC. Protein product: CVSSLNRETQYF.

This clonotype was found a few times. Compared with germline, one end of the junction differs, possibly owing to a read error. V is TRBV7-3 and J is TRBJ1-1; 7 nucleotides match TRBD1. This CDR3 is 15 amino acids long. Germline lookup yields CDR1 SGHTA and CDR2 FQGTGA. CDR3 loop: CASSLTLTGPTEAFF. In DNA form, the CDR3 reads TGTGCCAGCAGCCTAACGTTGACAGGGCCTACTGAAGCTTTCTTT.

V gene TRBV29-1 combines with J gene TRBJ1-2; D is perhaps TRBD1 (5 bases). The length of the CDR3 is 12 residues. CDR1 is SQVTM and CDR2 is ANQGSEA in the germline V gene. V lost 6 bases to trimming and J lost 4 bases, with 12 bases between them. The CDR3 nucleotides are TGCAGCGTGACGTGGCAGGGCTATGGCTACACCTTC. As protein: CSVTWQGYGYTF.

The rearrangement joins TRBV30 to TRBJ2-1; D is ambiguous. Germline V gene lookup returns CDR1 GTSNPN and CDR2 SVGIG (reference sequence). The V end lost 1 base, the J end lost 6 bases, and 10 bases lay between the germline ends. CDR3 length: 13 amino acids. The CDR3 protein is CAWSGVNRNEQFF. CDR3 in DNA: TGTGCCTGGAGTGGGGTAAACCGCAATGAGCAGTTCTTC.

This CDR3 reads CASSDPAGGTDEQFF. The CDR3 bases are TGTGCCAGCAGTGACCCAGCGGGGGGGACGGATGAGCAGTTCTTC. The V call is TRBV6-5, the J call TRBJ2-1; TRBD2 aligns across 10 bases. J gave up 8 bases and V 5 bases, and 9 bases lay outside the gene matches. CDR1 is MNHEY and CDR2 is SVGAGI in the germline V gene. CDR3 length: 15 residues.

The V call is TRBV5-1, the J call TRBJ1-4, with 7 bases aligning to TRBD1. With 0 bases clipped from V and 5 bases from J, the junction kept 7 bases outside the gene matches. The CDR3 sequence is 16 residues long. Germline values: CDR1 SGHRS, CDR2 YFSETQ. The chain's CDR3 is CASSLEVAGGNEKLFF. The CDR3 DNA follows: TGCGCCAGCAGCTTGGAAGTTGCAGGGGGAAATGAAAAACTGTTTTTT.

V is TRBV6-5 and J is TRBJ1-2, with D maybe TRBD1 (5 bases). V shed 3 bases and J shed 1 base, with 15 bases lying between them. There are 16 residues in the CDR3. Germline CDR1 MNHEY, CDR2 SVGAGI. DNA of the CDR3: TGTGCCAGCAGTTATTCGGGGGAGAATGATAACTATGGCTACACCTTC. Residues: CASSYSGENDNYGYTF.

This clonotype was observed a few times. CDR3 amino acids: CASGQDGYTF. CDR3 bases: TGTGCCAGCGGTCAGGATGGCTACACCTTC. The gene calls are TRBV7-8 and TRBJ1-2; D gene ambiguous. Trimming left V 8 bases short and J 6 bases short, with 7 bases between. The CDR3 covers 10 residues. Germline values: CDR1 SGHVS, CDR2 FQNEAQ. Filled out from reference TRBV7-8 and TRBJ1-2, the complete variable domain reads GAGVSQSPRYKVAKRGQDVALRCDPISGHVSLFWYQQALGQGPEFLTYFQNEAQLDKSGLPSDRFFAERPEGSVSTLKIQRTQQEDSAVYLCASGQDGYTFGSGTRLTVV.

Worth noting for this clonotype: Given a much more abundant clone one base away, this may be a read error. The chain couples TRBV4-3 to TRBJ2-7; possibly TRBD1 for D (5 bases). Trimming took 2 bases from V and 3 from J, leaving 17 bases between them. Germline V lookup: CDR1 LGHNA, CDR2 YSLEER. This CDR3 has 16 amino acids. CDR3: CASSQTRRTLFYEQYF. Written as DNA, the CDR3 is TGCGCCAGCAGCCAAACGAGAAGGACACTCTTCTACGAGCAGTACTTC.

The chain couples TRBV24-1 to TRBJ1-2; TRBD1 agrees at 8 bases. There are 17 residues in the CDR3. Germline V gene data show CDR1 as KGHDR and CDR2 as SFDVKD. V shed 2 bases, J shed 8 bases, and the junction held 15 bases outside the gene matches. The CDR3: CATSDSTIRDRGYGYTF. CDR3 DNA sequence: TGTGCCACCAGTGATTCGACCATCCGCGACAGGGGATACGGCTACACCTTC.

The rearrangement links TRBV6-6 to TRBJ1-5; 9 positions match TRBD1. Germline V gene lookup returns CDR1 MNHNY and CDR2 SVGAGI (reference sequence). After removal of 2 bases from V and 6 bases from J, the junction contained 8 bases not matched to a gene. The CDR3 covers 16 residues. This CDR3 reads CASSYLGQGQGQPQHF. The DNA for the CDR3 is TGTGCCAGCAGTTACCTGGGACAGGGACAGGGTCAGCCCCAGCATTTT.

Worth noting for this clonotype: A much larger clone lies a single base off, so this may be a read error. The chain carries TRBV24-1 and TRBJ2-5; no clear D gene. CDR3 length: 13 amino acids. Trimming removed 3 bases at V and 11 bases at J, with 15 bases between. The V gene's germline CDR1 is KGHDR and CDR2 SFDVKD. DNA for the CDR3: TGTGCCACCAGTGATAACGGGTGGTATGAGCAGTACTTC. Translated: CATSDNGWYEQYF.

This clonotype has more than one count but fewer than ten. The chain couples TRBV2 to TRBJ1-4; D unclear. The length of the CDR3 is 12 residues. V was clipped by 7 bases and J by 4 bases, with 7 bases between them. Germline CDR1 reads SNHLY; CDR2 reads FYNNEI. The CDR3 region has the DNA TGTGCCAGCAAGGAGCTTAATGAAAAACTGTTTTTT. Translation: CASKELNEKLFF.

The chain uses TRBV9 and TRBJ2-4, with 7 bases fitting TRBD2. The J call may be in error: the DNA end matches TRBJ2-7 better. Germline CDR1 reads SGDLS; CDR2 reads YYNGEE. The CDR3 totals 17 residues. CDR3 sequence reads: CASSVDSGPPGGHEQYF. The DNA of the CDR3 is TGTGCCAGCAGCGTAGACTCTGGGCCCCCGGGGGGTCACGAGCAGTACTTC.

The rearrangement links TRBV7-9 to TRBJ1-1; 8 nucleotides match TRBD1. This CDR3 is 15 amino acids long. Germline CDR1 reads SEHNR; CDR2 reads FQNEAQ (reference sequence). Trimming took 5 bases from V and 2 from J; bases not matched to a gene: 7. CDR3 DNA: TGTGCCAGCAGCCCCACAACAGGGGGTAACACTGAAGCTTTCTTT. As protein: CASSPTTGGNTEAFF. The variable domain in full, completed from reference TRBV7-9 and TRBJ1-1, reads DTGVSQNPRHKITKRGQNVTFRCDPISEHNRLYWYRQTLGQGPEFLTYFQNEAQLEKSRLLSDRFSAERPKGSFSTLEIQRTEQGDSAMYLCASSPTTGGNTEAFFGQGTRLTVV.

This chain connects TRBV7-3 to TRBJ2-4, with 8 bases that match TRBD1. J was trimmed by 5 bases and V by 4 bases; bases with no gene match: 7. The CDR3 totals 15 residues. Germline loops: CDR1 SGHTA, CDR2 FQGTGA. The CDR3 DNA reads as TGTGCCAGCAGCTCGCAGGGGGCAGGGGAAAACATTCAGTACTTC. It translates to CASSSQGAGENIQYF.

V is TRBV6-5 and J is TRBJ1-4, with D perhaps matching TRBD1 (5 bases). The V end lost 7 bases, the J end lost 11 bases, and 14 bases lay between the germline ends. CDR1 MNHEY and CDR2 SVGAGI come from the germline V gene. CDR3 length: 12 amino acids. In DNA form, the CDR3 reads TGTGCCAGCAACACCGGGACCCTGAAACTGTTTTTT. This sequence encodes CASNTGTLKLFF.

V and J are TRBV6-4 and TRBJ2-2, with TRBD1 identical over 9 bases. Trimming took 6 bases from V and 5 from J; bases not matched to a gene: 4. The CDR3 is 14 amino acids. Germline lookup yields CDR1 MRHNA and CDR2 SNTAGT. The CDR3 nucleotides are TGTGCCAGCAGCGGGACAGGGCTAACCGGGGAGCTGTTTTTT. Translated: CASSGTGLTGELFF.

In its sample, this clonotype was seen a few times. V and J are TRBV5-6 and TRBJ2-1; 8 positions match TRBD2. J gave up 0 bases and V 1 base, and 12 bases lay outside the gene matches. Germline V gene data show CDR1 as SGHDT and CDR2 as YYEEEE. This CDR3 spans 19 amino acids. DNA of the CDR3: TGTGCCAGCAGCTTGAGTCTAGCGGGTTGGATTAGCTCCTACAATGAGCAGTTCTTC. Translated: CASSLSLAGWISSYNEQFF.

This clonotype was detected a few times. The chain carries TRBV11-2 and TRBJ2-7; 12 nucleotides match TRBD1. This CDR3 comprises 15 residues. Germline lookup yields CDR1 SGHAT and CDR2 FQNNGV. With 5 bases clipped from V and 6 bases from J, the junction kept 8 bases outside the gene matches. CDR3 sequence: CASSPSGQGASEQYF. The CDR3 DNA reads as TGTGCCAGCAGCCCCTCGGGACAGGGGGCCAGCGAGCAGTACTTC.

This clonotype was found once. This chain joins TRBV20-1 and TRBJ2-3; no clear D. Germline CDR1 and CDR2: DFQATT and SNEGSKA (reference sequence). Trimming took 5 bases from V and 8 from J, leaving 17 bases between them. The CDR3 has 13 amino acids. The CDR3 loop is CSAGGSATGTQYF. The CDR3 bases are TGCAGTGCTGGCGGTTCGGCTACGGGTACGCAGTATTTT.

The rearrangement joins TRBV5-1 to TRBJ2-7, with TRBD1 as a possible D gene (5 bases). Trimming cost V 4 bases and J 0 bases, with 11 bases left between them. Germline V CDR1 and CDR2: SGHRS, YFSETQ. The CDR3 length is 14 residues. DNA for the CDR3: TGCGCCAGCAGCCCCTCGACAGCCTCCTACGAGCAGTACTTC. It translates to CASSPSTASYEQYF. The full variable domain, with the rest looked up from reference TRBV5-1 and TRBJ2-7, is KAGVTQTPRYLIKTRGQQVTLSCSPISGHRSVSWYQQTPGQGLQFLFEYFSETQRNKGNFPGRFSGRQFSNSRSEMNVSTLELGDSALYLCASSPSTASYEQYFGPGTRLTVT.

To note about this clonotype: A much larger clonotype is one base distant, so this may be a read error. V is TRBV20-1 and J is TRBJ2-4, with TRBD2 identical over 11 bases. The end of the DNA aligns better with TRBJ2-5, so the J call may be wrong. CDR1 is DFQATT, CDR2 SNEGSKA, per germline (reference sequence). The CDR3 covers 14 residues. The CDR3 DNA follows: TGCAGTGCTCATCTAGCGGGGGGCCGAGAGACCCAGTACTTC. Encoded protein: CSAHLAGGRETQYF.

The CDR3 DNA is TGTGCCAGCAAAGGGACAAACTACGAGCAGTACTTC. Amino acids: CASKGTNYEQYF. V gene TRBV6-2 or TRBV6-3 combines with J gene TRBJ2-7, with D tentatively TRBD1 (6 bases). Trimming left V 7 bases short and J 3 bases short, with 10 bases between. The CDR3 is 12 residues long. Looked up from germline, CDR1 is MNHEY and CDR2 is SVGEGT.